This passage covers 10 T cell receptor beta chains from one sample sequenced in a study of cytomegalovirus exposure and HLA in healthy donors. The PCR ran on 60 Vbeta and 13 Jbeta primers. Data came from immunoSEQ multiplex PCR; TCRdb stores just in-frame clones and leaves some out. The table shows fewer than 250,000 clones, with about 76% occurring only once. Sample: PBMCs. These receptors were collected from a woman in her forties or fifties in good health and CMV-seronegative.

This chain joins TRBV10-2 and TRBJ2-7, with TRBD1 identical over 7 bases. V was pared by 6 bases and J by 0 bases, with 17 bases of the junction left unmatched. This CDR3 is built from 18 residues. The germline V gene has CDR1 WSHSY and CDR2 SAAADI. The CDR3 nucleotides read TGCGCCAGCAGCTTACCCGGGACAGCCAAGCAGGGCTCCTACGAGCAGTACTTC. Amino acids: CASSLPGTAKQGSYEQYF.

The CDR3 nucleotides are TGCAGCGTACAGCAGGGCTTGAACACTGAAGCTTTCTTT. Translation gives CSVQQGLNTEAFF. J is TRBJ1-1 and V is TRBV29-1, with D possibly TRBD1 on 5 matching bases. Deletions cut 6 bases from V and 0 bases from J, with 11 bases between. The germline gives CDR1 SQVTM, CDR2 ANQGSEA. The CDR3 runs 13 residues. Together with reference TRBV29-1 and TRBJ1-1, the CDR3 gives the full variable domain: SAVISQKPSRDICQRGTSLTIQCQVDSQVTMMFWYRQQPGQSLTLIATANQGSEATYESGFVIDKFPISRPNLTFSTLTVSNMSPEDSSIYLCSVQQGLNTEAFFGQGTRLTVV.

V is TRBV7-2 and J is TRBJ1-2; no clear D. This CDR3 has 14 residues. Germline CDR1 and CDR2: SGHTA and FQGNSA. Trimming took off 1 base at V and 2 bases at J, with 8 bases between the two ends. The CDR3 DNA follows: TGTGCCAGCAGCTTAGACACATCAAACTATGGCTACACCTTC. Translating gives CASSLDTSNYGYTF. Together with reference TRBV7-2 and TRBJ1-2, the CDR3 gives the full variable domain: GAGVSQSPSNKVTEKGKDVELRCDPISGHTALYWYRQSLGQGLEFLIYFQGNSAPDKSGLPSDRFSAERTGGSVSTLTIQRTQQEDSAVYLCASSLDTSNYGYTFGSGTRLTVV.

The CDR3 coding sequence is TGCGCCAGCAGGCGGGACCATCTTGAGCAGTTCTTC. Translated, it gives CASRRDHLEQFF. The chain joins TRBV5-1 to TRBJ2-1; D is perhaps TRBD2 (6 bases). CDR3 length equals 12 residues. The V end was cut by 5 bases, the J end by 9 bases, with 12 bases between. Germline CDR1 SGHRS, CDR2 YFSETQ.

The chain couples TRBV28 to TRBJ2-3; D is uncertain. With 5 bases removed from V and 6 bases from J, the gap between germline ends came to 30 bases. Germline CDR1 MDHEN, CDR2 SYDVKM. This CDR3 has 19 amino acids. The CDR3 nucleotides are TGTGCCAGCAGTCGAAACCCCTCTCGAGAGGAGAACCCCCCGGATACGCAGTATTTT. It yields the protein CASSRNPSREENPPDTQYF.

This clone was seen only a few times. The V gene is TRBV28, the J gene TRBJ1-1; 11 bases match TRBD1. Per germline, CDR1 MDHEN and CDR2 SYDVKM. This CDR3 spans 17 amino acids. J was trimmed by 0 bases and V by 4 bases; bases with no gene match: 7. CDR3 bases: TGTGCCAGCAGTTCGGACAGGGGGCCAAGCATGAACACTGAAGCTTTCTTT. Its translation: CASSSDRGPSMNTEAFF.

In DNA, the CDR3 is TGTGCCAGCAGTTCCCTAGCGGAAACGCAGTATTTT. It translates to CASSSLAETQYF. The V and J genes are TRBV6-5 and TRBJ2-3; 7 bases are shared with TRBD2. The J segment lost 9 bases and the V segment lost 4 bases, leaving 4 bases of the junction unmatched. CDR1 MNHEY and CDR2 SVGAGI come from the germline V gene. There are 12 residues in the CDR3.

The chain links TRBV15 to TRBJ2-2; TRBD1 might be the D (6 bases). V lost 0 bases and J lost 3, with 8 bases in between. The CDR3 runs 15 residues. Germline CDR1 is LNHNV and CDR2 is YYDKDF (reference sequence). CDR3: CATSRDRGHTGELFF. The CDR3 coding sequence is TGTGCCACCAGCAGAGACAGGGGCCACACCGGGGAGCTGTTTTTT. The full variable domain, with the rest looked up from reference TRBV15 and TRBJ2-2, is DAMVIQNPRYQVTQFGKPVTLSCSQTLNHNVMYWYQQKSSQAPKLLFHYYDKDFNNEADTPDNFQSRRPNTSFCFLDIRSPGLGDTAMYLCATSRDRGHTGELFFGEGSRLTVL.

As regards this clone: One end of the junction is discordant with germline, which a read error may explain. This CDR3 is CASSPRRGSYGQYF. As DNA, the CDR3 is TGTGCCAGCTCACCACGCAGGGGCTCCTACGGGCAGTACTTC. The gene calls are TRBV18 and TRBJ2-7, with D perhaps matching TRBD1 (6 bases). The CDR3 contains 14 residues. CDR1 is KGHSH and CDR2 is LQKENI in the germline V gene.

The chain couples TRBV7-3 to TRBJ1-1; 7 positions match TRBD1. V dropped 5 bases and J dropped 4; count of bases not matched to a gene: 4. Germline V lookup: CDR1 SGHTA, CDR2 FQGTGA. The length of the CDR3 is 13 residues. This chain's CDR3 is CASSMTGSTEAFF. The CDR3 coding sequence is TGTGCCAGCAGCATGACAGGGAGCACTGAAGCTTTCTTT.